Below, one TCR beta chain is given with its context. The length of the CDR3 is 13 residues. The V end was cut by 4 bases, the J end by 6 bases, with 10 bases between. Germline V gives CDR1 SGDLS, CDR2 YYNGEE. This specimen belongs to a study of graft-versus-host responses after intestinal transplantation. The wider study: Anti-thymocyte globulin induction preceded two to four years of tacrolimus and steroid maintenance in all recipients.

Each post-transplant bone marrow sample was taken from the posterior iliac crest or from another site. The assay was immunoSEQ multiplex PCR, and TCRdb's table has in-frame clones only and misses some. Altogether around 71,000 clones are present, roughly 90% being singletons, with the ten largest covering around 7.1%. Sequencing used bone marrow, obtained nearly 750 days after intestinal transplantation. The origin of this receptor is a human patient who received an intestinal transplant, so some T cells may come from the graft donor. This sequence joins TRBV9 and TRBJ2-2; possible D gene TRBD1, 5 bases. CDR3 coding DNA: TGTGCCAGCAGCAGCAGGGATCCCGGGGAGCTGTTTTTT. The encoded protein is CASSSRDPGELFF.